This T cell receptor beta chain emerged from a study of blood T cell repertoires in COVID-19. Sequenced by immunoSEQ multiplex PCR; TCRdb stores in-frame clones only, minus some. Of about 76,000 clones in the sample, roughly nine tenths were seen once. From germline, CDR1 is MNHEY and CDR2 SMNVEV (reference sequence). V shed 2 bases, J shed 6 bases, and the junction held 12 bases outside the gene matches. CDR3 length: 17 residues. This clonotype originated in a man aged 25-45 years with acute or convalescent COVID-19. The chain uses TRBV27 and TRBJ2-7; 11 positions agree with TRBD2. Sequencing was performed on peripheral blood. For the CDR3, the DNA is TGTGCCAGCAGTTTAGCCGGAACAAGACTAGCGGGAAGCGAGCAGTACTTC. Amino acid sequence: CASSLAGTRLAGSEQYF.